Listed below are T cell receptor beta chains from one sample, sequenced in a study of cytomegalovirus exposure and HLA in healthy donors. Generated by immunoSEQ multiplex PCR, the TCRdb table keeps only in-frame clones and is missing some. The data hold 120,000 or so clones, with around 69% observed a single time. Material for sequencing was PBMCs. Every receptor here comes from a man aged 50 or older in good health and CMV-seropositive. CDR3s include the opening cysteine and the closing phenylalanine or tryptophan. D genes are given only for firm matches. Some rows mark clone size as missing; the rest say once, few, many or name a class of expanded clone.

D gene,V gene,J gene,clone size,CDR3 DNA,CDR3 protein
-,TRBV7-6,TRBJ1-3,-,TGTGCCAGCAGCACAGCCAGGGGCCCCTCTGGAAACACCATATATTTT,CASSTARGPSGNTIYF
-,TRBV6-6,TRBJ2-5,few,TGTGCCAGCAGTTCCATCCAAGAGACCCAGTACTTC,CASSSIQETQYF
TRBD2,TRBV5-4,TRBJ2-5,few,TGTGCCAGCAGCTCACGGACTAGCGGGTCGGAGACCCAGTACTTC,CASSSRTSGSETQYF
TRBD1,TRBV6-1,TRBJ1-6,-,TGTGCCAGCAGTAGCCGACAGGGAGAAAAGTCACCCCTCCACTTT,CASSSRQGEKSPLHF
-,TRBV4-1,TRBJ1-6,few,TGCGCCAGCAGCCAAGACTTGAATTCACCCCTCCACTTT,CASSQDLNSPLHF
TRBD2,TRBV5-8,TRBJ2-4,-,TGTGCCAGCAGCGGTATGGGACTAGCGGTAGCCAAAAACATTCAGTACTTC,CASSGMGLAVAKNIQYF
-,TRBV6-1,TRBJ2-7,few,TGTGCCTGCGGGGCCGGAGCCTACGAGCAGTACTTC,CACGAGAYEQYF
-,TRBV29-1,TRBJ1-1,-,TGCAGCGTTGAAGATCCCTGGGAGGAGACGAACACTGAAGCTTTCTTT,CSVEDPWEETNTEAFF
-,TRBV29-1,TRBJ2-3,few,TGCAGCGTTGGGGCGACCTCCGGATATAGGGATACGCAGTATTTT,CSVGATSGYRDTQYF
TRBD1,TRBV11-3,TRBJ1-1,-,TGTGCCAGCAGCTTAGGGACAGGGGGCGAAGCTTTCTTT,CASSLGTGGEAFF
TRBD2,TRBV6-5,TRBJ2-1,-,TGTGCCAGCAGTTACCCTCCTAGCGGGGGGGCCACTGAGCAGTTCTTC,CASSYPPSGGATEQFF
-,TRBV7-9,TRBJ2-7,-,TGTGCCAGCAGCTTAGTGACAGACTACGAGCAGTACTTC,CASSLVTDYEQYF
-,TRBV21-1,TRBJ1-1,-,TGTGCCAGCAGCAGGACAGTGAACACTGAAGCTTTCTTT,CASSRTVNTEAFF
-,TRBV5-1,TRBJ1-2,-,TGCGCCAGCAGCTTGGCAGGGGATAACTATGGCTACACCTTC,CASSLAGDNYGYTF
-,TRBV7-2,TRBJ1-1,-,TGTGCCAGCAGCGCCGACATGGGGCCTGAAGCTTTCTTT,CASSADMGPEAFF
-,TRBV27,TRBJ2-7,-,TGTGCCAGCAGTCTGAGGGGCGGGATTTCCTACGAGCAGTACTTC,CASSLRGGISYEQYF
-,TRBV5-1,TRBJ2-7,-,TGCGCCAGCAGCTTTGAACACCGCTACGAGCAGTACTTC,CASSFEHRYEQYF
-,TRBV23-1,TRBJ1-6,few,TGCGCCAGCAGTCAAGGCGGGGGGAGACATTCACCCCTCCACTTT,CASSQGGGRHSPLHF
TRBD2,TRBV5-5,TRBJ2-1,once,TGTGCCAGCAGCCCCCGCAGCGGGGTTAGCTCCTACAATGAGCAGTTCTTC,CASSPRSGVSSYNEQFF
TRBD1,TRBV4-3,TRBJ2-7,-,TGCGCCAGCAGCCGGACAGGGAGCTCCTACGAGCAGTACTTC,CASSRTGSSYEQYF
-,TRBV6-1,TRBJ1-6,once,TGTGCCGGGCTGGGGGCGGTTAATTCACCCCTCCACTTT,CAGLGAVNSPLHF
TRBD1,TRBV6-6,TRBJ2-7,-,TGTGCCAGCGACGGGACAGGAGGCTACGAGCAGTACTTC,CASDGTGGYEQYF
TRBD1,TRBV4-3,TRBJ1-5,-,TGCGCCAGCAGCCGCTTACAGGGGGCGGATCAGCCCCAGCATTTT,CASSRLQGADQPQHF
TRBD2,TRBV5-6,TRBJ2-7,-,TGTGCCAGCAGCGAGGGACTAGCGGGAGCTGATGAGCAGTACTTC,CASSEGLAGADEQYF
-,TRBV7-9,TRBJ2-2,once,TGTGCCAGCAGCGGGCCACATTCCACCGGGGAGCTGTTTTTT,CASSGPHSTGELFF
TRBD1,TRBV7-2,TRBJ2-2,few,TGTGCCAGCAGCTTAGCCCGGACAGGGAGGAACACCGGGGAGCTGTTTTTT,CASSLARTGRNTGELFF
TRBD2,TRBV15,TRBJ2-3,-,TGTGCCACCAGCAGAGAAATGACTAGCGGGTCTAGCACAGATACGCAGTATTTT,CATSREMTSGSSTDTQYF